This T cell receptor beta chain appears in the sequencing data of a study of T-cell reconstitution after alpha-beta-depleted transplantation in children. This clonotype showed up many times. CDR1 is ENHRY, CDR2 SYGVKD, per germline. Trimming pared 8 bases from V and 1 base from J, leaving 5 bases between. The CDR3 loop spans 11 amino acids. It was with unique molecular identifiers that the TCRbeta library was prepared. From the PCR reads, TCRdb called clonotypes with MiXCR, one entry per CDR3 protein. The sample holds approximately 630,000 distinct CDR3 sequences, around 14% seen once. The input for sequencing was PBMCs, taken before TCRalphabeta/CD19-depleted stem cell transplant. The sequence was collected from a girl aged 2 to 10 with congenital amegakaryocytic thrombocytopenia, due to receive a stem cell transplant. The V gene is TRBV10-3, the J gene TRBJ1-1; D is uncertain. For the CDR3, the DNA is TGTGCCATCCGACAGAACACTGAAGCTTTCTTT. Translating it yields CAIRQNTEAFF.